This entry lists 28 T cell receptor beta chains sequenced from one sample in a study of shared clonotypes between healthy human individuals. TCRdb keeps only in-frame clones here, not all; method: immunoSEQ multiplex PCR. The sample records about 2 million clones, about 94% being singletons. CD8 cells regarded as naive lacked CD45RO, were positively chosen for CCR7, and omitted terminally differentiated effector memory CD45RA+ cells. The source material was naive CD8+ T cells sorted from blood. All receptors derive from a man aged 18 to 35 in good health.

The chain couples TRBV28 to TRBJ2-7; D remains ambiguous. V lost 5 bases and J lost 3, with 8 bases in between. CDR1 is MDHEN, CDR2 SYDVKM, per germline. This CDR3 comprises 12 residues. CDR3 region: CASSPEGYEQYF. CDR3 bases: TGTGCCAGCAGTCCCGAAGGCTACGAGCAGTACTTC.

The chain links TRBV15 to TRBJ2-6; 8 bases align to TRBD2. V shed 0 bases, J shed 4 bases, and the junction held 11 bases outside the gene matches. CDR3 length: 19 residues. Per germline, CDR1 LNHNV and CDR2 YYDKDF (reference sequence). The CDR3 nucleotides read TGTGCCACCAGCAGAGAAGGGAGGTTAGCGGGGTTCGGGGCCAACGTCCTGACTTTC. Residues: CATSREGRLAGFGANVLTF.

The CDR3 DNA reads as TGTGCCAGCAGCACGGCAGGTCTTAACTATGGCTACACCTTC. Residues: CASSTAGLNYGYTF. The chain links TRBV5-6 to TRBJ1-2; D is ambiguous. In germline, CDR1 is SGHDT, CDR2 YYEEEE. The V end was cut by 4 bases, the J end by 1 base, with 11 bases between. This CDR3 is built from 14 residues.

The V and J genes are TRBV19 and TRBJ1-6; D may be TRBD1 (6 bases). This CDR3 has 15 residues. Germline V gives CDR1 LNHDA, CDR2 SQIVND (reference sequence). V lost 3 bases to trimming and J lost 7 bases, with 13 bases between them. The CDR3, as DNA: TGTGCCAGTAGTATTTGGGGCGGACAGAATTCACCCCTCCACTTT. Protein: CASSIWGGQNSPLHF.

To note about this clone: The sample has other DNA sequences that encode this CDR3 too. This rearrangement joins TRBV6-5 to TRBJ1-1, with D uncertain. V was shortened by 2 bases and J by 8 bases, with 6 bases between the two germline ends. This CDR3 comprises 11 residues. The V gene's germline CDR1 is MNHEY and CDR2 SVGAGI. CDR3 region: CASSYGKEAFF. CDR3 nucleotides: TGTGCCAGCAGTTACGGGAAAGAAGCTTTCTTT.

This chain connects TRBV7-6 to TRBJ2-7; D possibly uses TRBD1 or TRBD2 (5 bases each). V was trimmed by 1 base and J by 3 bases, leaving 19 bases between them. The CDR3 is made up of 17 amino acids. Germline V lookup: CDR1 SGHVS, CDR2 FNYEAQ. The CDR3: CASSLEESGQGDYEQYF. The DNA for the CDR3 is TGTGCCAGCAGCTTAGAGGAGAGTGGGCAGGGAGACTACGAGCAGTACTTC.

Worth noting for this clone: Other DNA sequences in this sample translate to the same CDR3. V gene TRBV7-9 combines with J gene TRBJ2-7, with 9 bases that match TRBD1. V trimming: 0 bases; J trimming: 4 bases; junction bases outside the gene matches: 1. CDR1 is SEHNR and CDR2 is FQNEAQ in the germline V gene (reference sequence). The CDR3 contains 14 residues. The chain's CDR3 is CASSLAGQGYEQYF. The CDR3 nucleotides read TGTGCCAGCAGCTTAGCGGGACAGGGTTACGAGCAGTACTTC.

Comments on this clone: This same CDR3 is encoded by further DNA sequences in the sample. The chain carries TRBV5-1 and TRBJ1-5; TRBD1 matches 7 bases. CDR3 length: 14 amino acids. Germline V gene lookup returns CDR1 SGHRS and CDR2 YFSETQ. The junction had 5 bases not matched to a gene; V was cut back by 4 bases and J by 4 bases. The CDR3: CASSLGTDNQPQHF. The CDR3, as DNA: TGCGCCAGCAGCCTAGGGACAGATAATCAGCCCCAGCATTTT.

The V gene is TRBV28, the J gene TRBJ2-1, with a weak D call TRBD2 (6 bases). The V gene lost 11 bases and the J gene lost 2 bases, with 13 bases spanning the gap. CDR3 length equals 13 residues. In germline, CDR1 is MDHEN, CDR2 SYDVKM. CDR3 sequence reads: CAVGGTAYNEQFF. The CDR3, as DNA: TGTGCCGTCGGAGGGACCGCCTACAATGAGCAGTTCTTC.

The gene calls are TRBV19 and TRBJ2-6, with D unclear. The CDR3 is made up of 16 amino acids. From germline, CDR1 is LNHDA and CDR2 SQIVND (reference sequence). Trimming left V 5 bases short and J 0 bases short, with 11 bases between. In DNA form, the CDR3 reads TGTGCCAGTAGTGACTTCAGGAGCTCTGGGGCCAACGTCCTGACTTTC. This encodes CASSDFRSSGANVLTF.

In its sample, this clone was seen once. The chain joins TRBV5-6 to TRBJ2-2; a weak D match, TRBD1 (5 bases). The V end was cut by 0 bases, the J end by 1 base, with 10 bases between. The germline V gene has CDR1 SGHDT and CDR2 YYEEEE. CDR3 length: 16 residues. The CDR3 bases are TGTGCCAGCAGCTTGGAGTGGACAATGAACACCGGGGAGCTGTTTTTT. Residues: CASSLEWTMNTGELFF.

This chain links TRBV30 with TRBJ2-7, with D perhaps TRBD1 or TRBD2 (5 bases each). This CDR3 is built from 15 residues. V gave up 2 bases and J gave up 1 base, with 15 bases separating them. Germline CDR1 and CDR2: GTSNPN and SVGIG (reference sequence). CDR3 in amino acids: CAWSTGTDLSYEQYF. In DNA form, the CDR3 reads TGTGCCTGGAGTACCGGGACCGACCTTTCCTACGAGCAGTACTTC. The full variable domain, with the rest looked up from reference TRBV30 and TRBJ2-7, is SQTIHQWPATLVQPVGSPLSLECTVEGTSNPNLYWYRQAAGRGLQLLFYSVGIGQISSEVPQNLSASRPQDRQFILSSKKLLLSDSGFYLCAWSTGTDLSYEQYFGPGTRLTVT.

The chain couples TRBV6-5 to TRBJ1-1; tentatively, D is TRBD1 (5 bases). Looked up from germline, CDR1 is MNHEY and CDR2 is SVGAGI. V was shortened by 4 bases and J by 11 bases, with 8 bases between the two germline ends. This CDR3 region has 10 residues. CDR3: CASSWDHAFF. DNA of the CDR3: TGTGCCAGCAGTTGGGACCACGCTTTCTTT.

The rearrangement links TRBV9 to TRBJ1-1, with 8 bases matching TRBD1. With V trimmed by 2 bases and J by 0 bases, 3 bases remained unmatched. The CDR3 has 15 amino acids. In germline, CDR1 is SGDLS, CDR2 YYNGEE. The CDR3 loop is CASSVLQGVNTEAFF. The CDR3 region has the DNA TGTGCCAGCAGCGTGCTACAGGGGGTGAACACTGAAGCTTTCTTT.

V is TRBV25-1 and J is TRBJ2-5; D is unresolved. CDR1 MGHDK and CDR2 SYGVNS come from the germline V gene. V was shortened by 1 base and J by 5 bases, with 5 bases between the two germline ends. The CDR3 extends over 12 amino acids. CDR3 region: CASSEWSETQYF. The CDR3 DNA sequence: TGTGCCAGCAGTGAATGGAGTGAGACCCAGTACTTC.

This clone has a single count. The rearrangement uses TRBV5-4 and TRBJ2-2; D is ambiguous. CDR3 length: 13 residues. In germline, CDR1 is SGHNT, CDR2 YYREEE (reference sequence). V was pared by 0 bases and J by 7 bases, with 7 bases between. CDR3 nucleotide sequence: TGTGCCAGCAGCTTGGGGGCGGTCGGGGAGCTGTTTTTT. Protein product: CASSLGAVGELFF. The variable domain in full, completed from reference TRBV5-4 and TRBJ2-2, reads ETGVTQSPTHLIKTRGQQVTLRCSSQSGHNTVSWYQQALGQGPQFIFQYYREEENGRGNFPPRFSGLQFPNYSSELNVNALELDDSALYLCASSLGAVGELFFGEGSRLTVL.

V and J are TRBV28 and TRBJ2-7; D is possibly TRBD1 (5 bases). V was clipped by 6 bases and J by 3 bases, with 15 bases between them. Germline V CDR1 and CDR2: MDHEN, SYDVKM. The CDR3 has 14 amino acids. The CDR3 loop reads CASRLPGSGYEQYF. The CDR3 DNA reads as TGTGCCAGCAGGCTTCCAGGGTCTGGCTACGAGCAGTACTTC.

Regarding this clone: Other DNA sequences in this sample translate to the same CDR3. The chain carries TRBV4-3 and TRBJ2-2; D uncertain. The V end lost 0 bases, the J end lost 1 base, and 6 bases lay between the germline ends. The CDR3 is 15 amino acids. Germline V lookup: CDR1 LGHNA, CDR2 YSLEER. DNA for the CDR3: TGCGCCAGCAGCCAAGACGACTTGAACACCGGGGAGCTGTTTTTT. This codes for CASSQDDLNTGELFF.

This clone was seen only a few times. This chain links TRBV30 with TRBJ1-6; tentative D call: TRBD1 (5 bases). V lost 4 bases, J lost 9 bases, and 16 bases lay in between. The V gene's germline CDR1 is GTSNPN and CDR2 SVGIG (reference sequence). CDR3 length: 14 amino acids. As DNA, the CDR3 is TGTGCCTGGACGGTAGGGCAGGGAGGTTCACCCCTCCACTTT. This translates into CAWTVGQGGSPLHF.

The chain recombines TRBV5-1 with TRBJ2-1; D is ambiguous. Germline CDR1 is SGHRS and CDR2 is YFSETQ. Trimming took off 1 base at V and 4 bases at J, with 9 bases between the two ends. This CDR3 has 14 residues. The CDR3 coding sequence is TGCGCCAGCAGCTTGACATCACCTTACAATGAGCAGTTCTTC. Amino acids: CASSLTSPYNEQFF.

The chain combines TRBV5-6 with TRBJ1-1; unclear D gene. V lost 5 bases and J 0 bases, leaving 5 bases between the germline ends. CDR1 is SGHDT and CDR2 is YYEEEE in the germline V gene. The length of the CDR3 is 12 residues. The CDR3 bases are TGTGCCAGCAGGGCGTTGAACACTGAAGCTTTCTTT. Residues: CASRALNTEAFF.

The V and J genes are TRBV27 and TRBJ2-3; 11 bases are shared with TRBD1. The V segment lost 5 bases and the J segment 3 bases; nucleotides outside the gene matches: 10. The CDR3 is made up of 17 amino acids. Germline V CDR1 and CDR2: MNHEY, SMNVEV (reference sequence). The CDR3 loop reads CASSLMVGTGGTDTQYF. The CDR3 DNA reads TGTGCCAGCAGTCTCATGGTGGGGACAGGGGGAACAGATACGCAGTATTTT.

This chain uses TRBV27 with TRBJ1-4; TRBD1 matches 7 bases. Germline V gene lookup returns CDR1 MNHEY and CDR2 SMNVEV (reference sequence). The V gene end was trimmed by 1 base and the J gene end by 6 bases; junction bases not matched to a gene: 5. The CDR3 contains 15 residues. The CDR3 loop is CASSLWGRGDEKLFF. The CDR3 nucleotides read TGTGCCAGCAGTTTATGGGGCAGGGGGGATGAAAAACTGTTTTTT.

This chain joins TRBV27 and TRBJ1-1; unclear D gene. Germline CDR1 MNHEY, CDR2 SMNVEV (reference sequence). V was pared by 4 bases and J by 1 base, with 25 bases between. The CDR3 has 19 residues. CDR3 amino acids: CASSSSLSQTIISNTEAFF. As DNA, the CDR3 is TGTGCCAGCAGTTCGTCTTTAAGTCAGACCATTATCTCGAACACTGAAGCTTTCTTT.

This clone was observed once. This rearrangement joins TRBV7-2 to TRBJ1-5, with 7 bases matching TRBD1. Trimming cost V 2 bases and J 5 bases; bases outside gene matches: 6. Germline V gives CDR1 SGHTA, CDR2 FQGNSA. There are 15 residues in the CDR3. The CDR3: CASSLNSDRDQPQHF. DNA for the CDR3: TGTGCCAGCAGCTTAAATTCTGACAGGGATCAGCCCCAGCATTTT.

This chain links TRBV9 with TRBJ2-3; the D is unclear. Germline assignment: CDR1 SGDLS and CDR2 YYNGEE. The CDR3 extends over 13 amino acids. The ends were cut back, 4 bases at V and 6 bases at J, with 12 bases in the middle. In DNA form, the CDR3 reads TGTGCCAGCAGCCCCATCATATGGGATACGCAGTATTTT. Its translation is CASSPIIWDTQYF.

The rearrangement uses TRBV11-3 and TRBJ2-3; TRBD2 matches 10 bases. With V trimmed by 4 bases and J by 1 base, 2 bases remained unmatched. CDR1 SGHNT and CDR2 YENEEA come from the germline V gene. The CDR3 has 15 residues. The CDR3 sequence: CASSSLAGGTDTQYF. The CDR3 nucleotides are TGTGCCAGCAGCTCCCTAGCGGGGGGCACAGATACGCAGTATTTT.

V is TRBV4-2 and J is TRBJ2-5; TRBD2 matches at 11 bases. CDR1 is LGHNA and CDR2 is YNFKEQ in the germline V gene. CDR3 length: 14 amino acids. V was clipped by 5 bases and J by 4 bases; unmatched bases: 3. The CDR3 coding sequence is TGTGCCAGCAGCACCACTAGCGGGGGAGAGACCCAGTACTTC. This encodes CASSTTSGGETQYF.